This TCR beta chain derives from a study of blood T cell repertoires in COVID-19. Study-wide background: Acute and convalescent COVID-19 samples came from the United States, Italy and Spain. Nucleic acid was either cDNA or gDNA, and it came from T cells, B-cell-depleted T cells, or PBMCs.

This table comes from immunoSEQ multiplex PCR, and its TCRdb copy is limited to in-frame clones, with some not included. In the table there are 150,000 to 200,000 clones, 86% of which are singletons. The CDR3 runs to 14 residues. Trimming cost V 0 bases and J 5 bases, with 12 bases left between them. Germline assignment: CDR1 SGDLS and CDR2 YYNGEE. V usage is TRBV9 and J usage is TRBJ2-7, with D possibly being TRBD2 (5 bases). Specimen: peripheral blood. The receptor was isolated from an older woman with acute or convalescent COVID-19. For the CDR3, the DNA is TGTGCCAGCAGCGTAGATCCTAGCCTTCACGAGCAGTACTTC. Its protein product is CASSVDPSLHEQYF.